Listed here are 20 T cell receptor beta chains from one sample, sequenced in a study of T cell changes during pregnancy in multiple sclerosis. TCRdb's copy holds only in-frame clones and misses some; the assay was immunoSEQ multiplex PCR. The table records 35,000 to 45,000 clones, approximately 93% of them present only once. The material sequenced was CD4+ T cells from peripheral blood mononuclear cells, taken in the first trimester of pregnancy. The receptors were gathered from a female donor with multiple sclerosis, enrolled in a pregnancy study.

V usage is TRBV7-2 and J usage is TRBJ1-2; D is unresolved. Trimming cost V 4 bases and J 3 bases, with 15 bases left between them. CDR1 is SGHTA, CDR2 FQGNSA, per germline. The CDR3 is made up of 15 amino acids. The DNA for the CDR3 is TGTGCCAGCAGCTCACCCTCCTCAAGAGACTATGGCTACACCTTC. It translates to CASSSPSSRDYGYTF.

As regards this clone: Other DNA sequences within the sample encode an identical CDR3. The rearrangement joins TRBV6-6 to TRBJ1-2, with D tentatively TRBD1 (5 bases). CDR3 length: 13 amino acids. Per the germline V gene, CDR1 is MNHNY and CDR2 is SVGAGI (reference sequence). The V and J ends lost 5 bases and 7 bases respectively, with 14 bases between them. CDR3 in DNA: TGTGCCAGCAGTCTGACAGACAATTCTGGCTACACCTTC. Translation gives CASSLTDNSGYTF.

The chain employs TRBV12-5 and TRBJ1-2, with D tentatively TRBD1 (6 bases). Between the trimmed V and J ends, which lost 7 bases and 8 bases, there was a span of 17 bases. CDR3 length: 13 amino acids. CDR1 is LGHNT, CDR2 FRNRAP, per germline. For the CDR3, the DNA is TGTGCTAGTGATCAGGGGATGGGGCGCGGCTACACCTTC. Its translation: CASDQGMGRGYTF.

V is TRBV19 and J is TRBJ2-7, with D unresolved. V was clipped by 5 bases and J by 3 bases, with 14 bases between them. Germline lookup yields CDR1 LNHDA and CDR2 SQIVND (reference sequence). The CDR3 runs 14 residues. The chain's CDR3 is CASSSLAVNYEQYF. The CDR3 bases are TGTGCCAGTAGTTCTCTGGCGGTAAACTACGAGCAGTACTTC.

This chain links TRBV6-6 with TRBJ1-2, with D perhaps matching TRBD1 (6 bases). The V gene lost 4 bases and the J gene lost 0 bases, with 15 bases spanning the gap. This CDR3 region has 16 residues. CDR1 is MNHNY and CDR2 is SVGAGI in the germline V gene (reference sequence). The CDR3 region is CASSLGQTKSNYGYTF. The CDR3, as DNA: TGTGCCAGCAGTTTAGGACAGACTAAATCTAACTATGGCTACACCTTC.

This clone was detected once. The gene calls are TRBV4-1 and TRBJ1-1, with 11 bases lining up with TRBD1. Trimming took 4 bases from V and 0 from J; bases not matched to a gene: 1. Per germline, CDR1 MGHRA and CDR2 YSYEKL. The CDR3 sequence is 15 residues long. The CDR3 sequence: CASSPGQGVNTEAFF. In nucleotides, the CDR3 is TGCGCCAGCAGCCCGGGACAGGGGGTGAACACTGAAGCTTTCTTT.

The chain uses TRBV15 and TRBJ2-5; a weak D match, TRBD1 (5 bases). CDR3 size: 17 residues. CDR1 and CDR2 (germline): LNHNV, YYDKDF (reference sequence). Trimming pared 2 bases from V and 2 bases from J, leaving 18 bases between. The CDR3 nucleotides are TGTGCCACCAGCAGAACCCGACAGCGACGTAGTCAAGAGACCCAGTACTTC. Its translation: CATSRTRQRRSQETQYF.

The chain links TRBV7-8 to TRBJ2-1; the match to TRBD2 covers 8 bases. Germline loops: CDR1 SGHVS, CDR2 FQNEAQ. V trimming: 3 bases; J trimming: 1 base; junction bases outside the gene matches: 8. This CDR3 spans 17 amino acids. The chain's CDR3 is CASSFYHSGKSYNEQFF. Written as DNA, the CDR3 is TGTGCCAGCAGCTTCTACCATAGCGGGAAATCCTACAATGAGCAGTTCTTC.

V and J are TRBV2 and TRBJ1-1; perhaps TRBD1 as D (5 bases). This CDR3 comprises 14 residues. Germline V gene data show CDR1 as SNHLY and CDR2 as FYNNEI. Trimming left V 1 base short and J 4 bases short, with 10 bases between. The CDR3 DNA is TGTGCCAGCAGTGAAGGTAGGGGCGGCACTGAAGCTTTCTTT. It yields the protein CASSEGRGGTEAFF.

This sequence joins TRBV5-1 and TRBJ2-3, with 10 bases lining up with TRBD2. In germline, CDR1 is SGHRS, CDR2 YFSETQ. The CDR3 is made up of 17 amino acids. Trimming cost V 0 bases and J 1 base; bases outside gene matches: 5. The chain's CDR3 is CASSLDPSGSGTDTQYF. The CDR3 DNA is TGCGCCAGCAGCTTGGACCCTAGCGGGAGCGGCACAGATACGCAGTATTTT.

V and J are TRBV7-2 and TRBJ2-3; a weak D match, TRBD1 (6 bases). The CDR3 covers 17 residues. V lost 5 bases and J 3 bases, leaving 21 bases between the germline ends. CDR1 and CDR2 (germline): SGHTA, FQGNSA. For the CDR3, the DNA is TGTGCCAGCAGCCTTCCAATACAGGGAAGGAGGACAGATACGCAGTATTTT. Encoded protein: CASSLPIQGRRTDTQYF.

The chain carries TRBV7-6 and TRBJ1-1; D unresolved. Trimming cost V 5 bases and J 1 base, with 14 bases left between them. CDR3 length: 15 amino acids. Germline V gene lookup returns CDR1 SGHVS and CDR2 FNYEAQ. CDR3 bases: TGTGCCAGCAGCCCAGCGACGTTTCCGAACACTGAAGCTTTCTTT. Amino acids: CASSPATFPNTEAFF.

J is TRBJ2-5 and V is TRBV9; 8 bases map to TRBD1. The V gene's germline CDR1 is SGDLS and CDR2 YYNGEE. The CDR3 extends over 15 amino acids. The ends lost 3 bases at V and 4 bases at J; junction bases unmatched: 8. In DNA, the CDR3 is TGTGCCAGCAGCGGGGCGGGACAGGTCGTAGAGACCCAGTACTTC. This gives the protein CASSGAGQVVETQYF.

V is TRBV6-1 and J is TRBJ2-1, with TRBD1 matching over 8 bases. The V gene end was trimmed by 4 bases and the J gene end by 5 bases; junction bases not matched to a gene: 7. Germline V CDR1 and CDR2: MNHNS, SASEGT. The CDR3 sequence is 15 residues long. CDR3 DNA sequence: TGTGCCAGCAGTGGTCCGGGACAGGTCAACAATGAGCAGTTCTTC. Translated, it gives CASSGPGQVNNEQFF.

The chain employs TRBV2 and TRBJ2-6, with TRBD1 as a possible D gene (6 bases). V lost 6 bases and J lost 0, with 15 bases in between. The germline V gene encodes CDR1 SNHLY and CDR2 FYNNEI. The CDR3 contains 17 residues. The CDR3 coding sequence is TGTGCCAGCAGGGGACAAGCTCCTGGCTCTGGGGCCAACGTCCTGACTTTC. Amino acid sequence: CASRGQAPGSGANVLTF. The full variable domain, rest sourced from reference TRBV2 and TRBJ2-6, is EPEVTQTPSHQVTQMGQEVILRCVPISNHLYFYWYRQILGQKVEFLVSFYNNEISEKSEIFDDQFSVERPDGSNFTLKIRSTKLEDSAMYFCASRGQAPGSGANVLTFGAGSRLTVL.

The chain couples TRBV6-1 to TRBJ2-5, with a weak D call TRBD2 (6 bases). Germline-derived CDR1 and CDR2 are MNHNS and SASEGT. The V end was cut by 3 bases, the J end by 1 base, with 15 bases between. The CDR3 loop spans 16 amino acids. CDR3 nucleotide sequence: TGTGCCAGCAGTGACGTCCCACTGGGACTCCAAGAGACCCAGTACTTC. It codes for CASSDVPLGLQETQYF.

The chain combines TRBV7-3 with TRBJ2-5; 10 bases map to TRBD1. The trim removed 5 bases at V and 5 bases at J, leaving 5 bases unmatched. The CDR3 has 14 residues. The germline CDR1 and CDR2 sequences are SGHTA and FQGTGA. In nucleotides, the CDR3 is TGTGCCAGCAGCCGGACAGGGGGGTCCGAGACCCAGTACTTC. Residues: CASSRTGGSETQYF.

The gene calls are TRBV5-1 and TRBJ2-5; TRBD2 is a possible D gene (6 bases). The ends were cut back, 0 bases at V and 5 bases at J, with 11 bases in the middle. Germline CDR1 is SGHRS and CDR2 is YFSETQ. The CDR3 has 14 amino acids. Written as DNA, the CDR3 is TGCGCCAGCAGCTTGGCCGGCAGCGGGGAGACCCAGTACTTC. This sequence encodes CASSLAGSGETQYF. Together with reference TRBV5-1 and TRBJ2-5, the CDR3 gives the full variable domain: KAGVTQTPRYLIKTRGQQVTLSCSPISGHRSVSWYQQTPGQGLQFLFEYFSETQRNKGNFPGRFSGRQFSNSRSEMNVSTLELGDSALYLCASSLAGSGETQYFGPGTRLLVL.

This rearrangement joins TRBV7-3 to TRBJ2-5; 7 nucleotides agree with TRBD2. The CDR3 has 14 amino acids. V shed 1 base and J 5 bases; nucleotides not matched to a gene: 4. The germline V gene has CDR1 SGHTA and CDR2 FQGTGA. The CDR3 DNA reads TGTGCCAGCAGCTTAAGCGGGAGTCGGGAGACCCAGTACTTC. Protein product: CASSLSGSRETQYF.

This clone appeared once. Here the CDR3 reads CASSTTGSYEQYF. The CDR3 coding sequence is TGCGCCAGCTCTACAACAGGGTCCTACGAGCAGTACTTC. The J gene is TRBJ2-7, the V gene TRBV10-1, with D perhaps matching TRBD1 (6 bases). The V end was cut by 8 bases, the J end by 1 base, with 12 bases between. There are 13 residues in the CDR3. Germline lookup yields CDR1 WNHNN and CDR2 SYGVQD (reference sequence).